The sequence of this TCR beta chain was determined in a study of cytomegalovirus exposure and HLA in healthy donors. Study background: An early release of data contained tens of millions of unique TCRs, which came from HLA-typed donors.

CDR1 is MNHEY and CDR2 is SMNVEV in the germline V gene (reference sequence). This CDR3 is 14 amino acids long. V dropped 5 bases and J dropped 9; count of bases not matched to a gene: 10. Findings and limits, study-wide: Later analysis revealed greater clonal expansion in HLA-associated TCR beta chains than in equally common others. The study assumed roughly uniform donor sequencing depth for presence/absence analyses.

The PCR made use of 60 Vbeta and 13 Jbeta primers. In the original analysis: Later work found tens of millions of unique TCR beta chains, with some 11 million shared. Only in-frame clones appear in the TCRdb table, and some are missing; sequencing was by immunoSEQ multiplex PCR. Clone size and the V and J calls come from that table; the DNA yielded D and trimming. The sample holds about 88,000 clones. Comments on this clone: The antigen is unknown.

Sequenced material: PBMCs. V gene TRBV27 combines with J gene TRBJ2-1, with TRBD1 matching 7 bases. This receptor was taken from a girl aged 10-17 years in good health and CMV-seropositive. Here the CDR3 DNA reads TGTGCCAGCAGTCCTCAGACAGGGAAGGGTGAGCAGTTCTTC. Translating gives CASSPQTGKGEQFF.